This T cell receptor beta chain comes out of a study of CD8+CD57+ T cells in acquired aplastic anemia. Study-wide context: On average, sorted CD4+ and CD8+ cells gave roughly 3 ug of DNA. Study-wide findings and caveats: There were twenty-nine CD8+ CDR3 sequences that occurred in both patients and controls.

Trimming at V came to 4 bases and at J to 6 bases, leaving 11 bases not matched to a gene. This CDR3 has 14 residues. The germline CDR1 and CDR2 sequences are SQVTM and ANQGSEA. This clonotype was seen only a few times. No antigen is known for it. Patients chosen for sequencing had shown CD8+CD57+ cell expansion by flow cytometry. None of the patients had been given any therapy when their blood was sampled. Using genomic DNA as the template, TCR beta VDJ and CDR3 profiling was carried out. TCRdb reprocessed the reads with MiXCR, giving one entry per CDR3 protein. The top ten clones hold about 31% of a sample with just over 150,000 distinct CDR3 sequences, about 50% of them seen once.

Sequencing was performed on sorted CD4+, CD8+, or CD8+CD57+ T cells (not recorded which) from PBMCs. This receptor was identified in a human donor with aplastic anemia. The chain employs TRBV29-1 and TRBJ2-7; 8 bases fit TRBD2. The chain's CDR3 is CSVVPRGAGGEQYF. In DNA form, the CDR3 reads TGCAGCGTTGTCCCGAGGGGGGCGGGAGGCGAGCAGTACTTC.